This TCR beta chain was obtained from a study of blood T cell repertoires in COVID-19 (TCRdb year 2020). Broadly, across the study: Collaborator samples came from the United States, Italy and Spain and covered acute and convalescent phases of COVID-19. The prospective study material was composed of cDNA or gDNA derived from T cells, B-cell-depleted T cells, or PBMCs. The dataset comprised deeply sampled blood TCRbeta repertoires from subjects exposed to, actively infected with, or recovered from COVID-19. The repertoires were released in a freely available public database meant as a resource for research on the immune response to SARS-CoV-2. Samples came from the ongoing ImmuneRACE study (first 160 participants) plus 1,254 subjects from 6 global collaborators. Sample metadata almost always included a de-identified subject ID, COVID-19 status, age in years and sex. Where available, HLA class I and class II types were taken from metadata supplied by the sample provider and were not determined by assay-based typing.

Concerning this clone itself: Its binding antigen is unknown. The input lacks base qualities; no much larger clone sits a single base away.

Reading from cysteine to phenylalanine, the CDR3 counts 14 amino acids. Only CDR3 DNA remains: 42 bases, in frame from the first base. V sheds 2 bases and J sheds 14 bases, leaving 16 bases between their ends. The germline V gene (reference sequence) sets CDR1 to LNHNV and CDR2 to YYDKDF. Collaborating institutions collected whole blood in K2EDTA tubes following their own protocols. For TCRbeta analysis, collaborators shipped samples in one of three forms: frozen whole blood, isolated PBMCs, or DNA extracted from either of those sample types. General conclusions and limits of the study: How much clinical and demographic metadata was included differed by source and by participant, and the metadata was provided uncurated.

TCRbeta CDR3 regions were amplified from genomic DNA using the immunoSEQ Assay, a bias-controlled multiplex PCR. Per the original workflow: Within the assay, amplification of reference gene primers was used to estimate how many nucleated cells each sample contained. Sequence reads were collapsed and filtered to measure the absolute abundance of every unique TCRbeta CDR3 rearrangement. For each sample, productive Simpson clonality was calculated as the square root of Simpson's diversity index across productive rearrangements. TCRdb took over this immuneACCESS table, retaining in-frame rearrangements with V and J assigned. Such tables are incomplete; in checked studies, under half of the missing clones stem from an unresolved V gene, and the remainder is unexplained. V, J and clone size are those of that table, while D and trimming were read from the DNA. For this sample the table gives approximately 85,000 clones, of which 80% to 90% were detected only once. In total, the top ten clones hold about an eighth of the sample.

The source is a human donor in a cohort sampled during active COVID-19. Rearrangement joined TRBV15 to TRBJ1-6, with TRBD1 tentatively as D gene (5 bases match). The source material was peripheral blood. This receptor carries the CDR3 CATSRFDTDSALHF. The nucleotide sequence reads as follows: TGTGCCACCAGCAGATTCGACACCGACAGTGCCCTCCACTTT.